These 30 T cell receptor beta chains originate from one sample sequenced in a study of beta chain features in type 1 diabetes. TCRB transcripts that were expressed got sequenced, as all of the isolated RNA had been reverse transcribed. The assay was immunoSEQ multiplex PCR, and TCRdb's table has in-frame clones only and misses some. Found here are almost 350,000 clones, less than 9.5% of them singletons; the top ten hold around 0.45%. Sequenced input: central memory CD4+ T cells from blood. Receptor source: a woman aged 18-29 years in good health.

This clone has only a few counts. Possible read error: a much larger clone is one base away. CDR3 in DNA: TGTGCCAGCAGTCTTATCTCTGGGGCCAACGTCCTGACTTTC. This translates into CASSLISGANVLTF. The chain joins TRBV6-6 to TRBJ2-6; D call uncertain. CDR1 MNHNY and CDR2 SVGAGI come from the germline V gene (reference sequence). CDR3 length equals 14 residues. The germline V and J ends were trimmed by 5 bases and 0 bases, with 5 bases remaining between them.

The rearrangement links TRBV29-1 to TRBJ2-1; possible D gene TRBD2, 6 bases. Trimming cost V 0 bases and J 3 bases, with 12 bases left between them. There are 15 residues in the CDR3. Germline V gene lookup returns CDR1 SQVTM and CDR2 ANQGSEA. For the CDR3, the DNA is TGCAGCGTTGAAGATCTCCCCGGGAGCTACAATGAGCAGTTCTTC. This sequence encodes CSVEDLPGSYNEQFF.

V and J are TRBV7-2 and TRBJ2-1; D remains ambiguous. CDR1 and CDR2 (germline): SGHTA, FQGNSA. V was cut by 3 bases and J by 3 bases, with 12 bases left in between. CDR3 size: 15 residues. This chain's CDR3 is CASSLGSQYYNEQFF. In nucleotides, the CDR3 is TGTGCCAGCAGCTTGGGCAGTCAGTACTACAATGAGCAGTTCTTC.

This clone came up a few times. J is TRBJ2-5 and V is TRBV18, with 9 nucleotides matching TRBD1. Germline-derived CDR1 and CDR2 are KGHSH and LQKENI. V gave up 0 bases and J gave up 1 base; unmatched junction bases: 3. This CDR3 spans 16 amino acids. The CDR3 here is CASSPPDRGIQETQYF. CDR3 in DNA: TGTGCCAGCTCACCACCGGACAGGGGCATCCAAGAGACCCAGTACTTC.

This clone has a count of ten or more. The CDR3 DNA follows: TGTGCCAGCAGGAGCACAGATACGCAGTATTTT. Translating gives CASRSTDTQYF. The chain combines TRBV7-2 with TRBJ2-3; D gene uncertain. V gave up 6 bases and J gave up 0 bases, with 1 base separating them. Germline CDR1 is SGHTA and CDR2 is FQGNSA. The CDR3 runs 11 residues.

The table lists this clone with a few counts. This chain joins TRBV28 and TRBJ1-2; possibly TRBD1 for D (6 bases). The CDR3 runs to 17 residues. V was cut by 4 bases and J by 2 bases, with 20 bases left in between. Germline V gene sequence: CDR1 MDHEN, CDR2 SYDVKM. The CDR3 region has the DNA TGTGCCAGCAGTTCCCAAGGTTCCGTGCAGGGGAACTATGGCTACACCTTC. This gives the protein CASSSQGSVQGNYGYTF.

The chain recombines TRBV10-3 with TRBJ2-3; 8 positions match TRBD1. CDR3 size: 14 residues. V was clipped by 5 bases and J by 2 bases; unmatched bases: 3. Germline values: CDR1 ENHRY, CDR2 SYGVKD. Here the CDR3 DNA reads TGTGCCATCAGTAAGGGACAGGACACAGATACGCAGTATTTT. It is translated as CAISKGQDTDTQYF.

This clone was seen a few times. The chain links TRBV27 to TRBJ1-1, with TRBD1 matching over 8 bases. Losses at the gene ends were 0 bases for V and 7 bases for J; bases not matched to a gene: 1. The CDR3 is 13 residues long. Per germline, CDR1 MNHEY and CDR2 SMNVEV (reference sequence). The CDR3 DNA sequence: TGTGCCAGCAGTTTATCCGGACAGGGTGAAGCTTTCTTT. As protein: CASSLSGQGEAFF.

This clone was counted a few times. The CDR3 is CASSFFRGQETQYF. The CDR3 DNA sequence: TGTGCCAGCAGCTTTTTCAGGGGGCAAGAGACCCAGTACTTC. The chain couples TRBV7-2 to TRBJ2-5; 7 bases map to TRBD1. The CDR3 has 14 residues. V lost 3 bases to trimming and J lost 2 bases; unmatched junction nucleotides: 3. Germline CDR1 SGHTA, CDR2 FQGNSA.

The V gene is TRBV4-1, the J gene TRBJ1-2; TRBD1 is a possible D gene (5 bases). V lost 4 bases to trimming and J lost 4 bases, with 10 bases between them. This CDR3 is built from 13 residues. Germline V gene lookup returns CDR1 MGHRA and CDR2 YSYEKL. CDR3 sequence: CASSPDSIYGYTF. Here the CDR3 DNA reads TGCGCCAGCAGCCCCGACAGCATCTATGGCTACACCTTC.

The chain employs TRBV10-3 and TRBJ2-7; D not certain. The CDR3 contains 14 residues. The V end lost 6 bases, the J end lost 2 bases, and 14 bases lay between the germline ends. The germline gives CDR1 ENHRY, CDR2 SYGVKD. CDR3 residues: CAIRATRLPYEQYF. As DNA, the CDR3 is TGTGCCATCAGAGCTACTCGGCTACCCTACGAGCAGTACTTC.

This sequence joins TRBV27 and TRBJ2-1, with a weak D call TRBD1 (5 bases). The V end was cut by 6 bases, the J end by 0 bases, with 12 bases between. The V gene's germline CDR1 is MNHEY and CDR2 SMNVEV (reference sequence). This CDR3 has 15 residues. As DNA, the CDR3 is TGTGCCAGCAGCTCGGACGACAGCTCCTACAATGAGCAGTTCTTC. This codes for CASSSDDSSYNEQFF.

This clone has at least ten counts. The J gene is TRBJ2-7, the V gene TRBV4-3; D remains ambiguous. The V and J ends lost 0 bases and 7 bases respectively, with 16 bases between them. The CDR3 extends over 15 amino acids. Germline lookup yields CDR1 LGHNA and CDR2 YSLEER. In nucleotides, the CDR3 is TGCGCCAGCAGCCAAGAACGAAAGAGTACGAGGGAGCAGTACTTC. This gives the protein CASSQERKSTREQYF.

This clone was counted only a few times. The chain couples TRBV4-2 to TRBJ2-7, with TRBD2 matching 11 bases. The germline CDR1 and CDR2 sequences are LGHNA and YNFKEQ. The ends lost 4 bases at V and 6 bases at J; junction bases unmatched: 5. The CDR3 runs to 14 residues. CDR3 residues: CASSLHGTSGEQYF. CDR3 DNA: TGTGCCAGCAGCCTACACGGGACTAGCGGCGAGCAGTACTTC.

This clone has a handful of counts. The CDR3 region is CASSVETGGDYEQYF. As DNA, the CDR3 is TGTGCCAGCAGCGTAGAAACAGGGGGGGATTACGAGCAGTACTTC. The chain couples TRBV9 to TRBJ2-7, with D tentatively TRBD1 (8 bases). This CDR3 has 15 residues. CDR1 SGDLS and CDR2 YYNGEE come from the germline V gene. V gave up 0 bases and J gave up 4 bases, with 14 bases separating them.

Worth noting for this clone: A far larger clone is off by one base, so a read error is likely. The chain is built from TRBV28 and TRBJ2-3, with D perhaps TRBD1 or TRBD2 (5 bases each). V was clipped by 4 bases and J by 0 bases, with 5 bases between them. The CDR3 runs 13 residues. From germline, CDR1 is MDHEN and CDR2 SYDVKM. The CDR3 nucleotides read TGTGCCAGCAGTTGGGGGAGCACAGATACGCAGTATTTT. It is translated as CASSWGSTDTQYF.

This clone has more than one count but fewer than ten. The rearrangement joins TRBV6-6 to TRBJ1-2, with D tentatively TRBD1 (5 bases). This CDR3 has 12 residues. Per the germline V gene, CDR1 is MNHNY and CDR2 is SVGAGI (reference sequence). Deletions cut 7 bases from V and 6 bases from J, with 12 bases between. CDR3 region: CASTPDTDGYTF. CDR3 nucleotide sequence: TGTGCCAGCACCCCGGACACGGATGGCTACACCTTC.

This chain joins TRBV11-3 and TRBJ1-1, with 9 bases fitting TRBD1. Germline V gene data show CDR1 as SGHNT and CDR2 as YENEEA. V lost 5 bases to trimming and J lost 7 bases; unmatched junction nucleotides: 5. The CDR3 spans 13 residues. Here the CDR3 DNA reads TGTGCCAGCAGCGAGGGGACAGGGAGTGAAGCTTTCTTT. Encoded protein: CASSEGTGSEAFF. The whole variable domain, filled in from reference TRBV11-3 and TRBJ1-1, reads EAGVVQSPRYKIIEKKQPVAFWCNPISGHNTLYWYLQNLGQGPELLIRYENEEAVDDSQLPKDRFSAERLKGVDSTLKIQPAELGDSAVYLCASSEGTGSEAFFGQGTRLTVV.

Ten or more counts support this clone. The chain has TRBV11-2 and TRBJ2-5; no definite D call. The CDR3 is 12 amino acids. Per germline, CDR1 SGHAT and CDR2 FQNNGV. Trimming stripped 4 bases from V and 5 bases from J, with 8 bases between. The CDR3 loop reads CASSSLYETQYF. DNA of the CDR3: TGTGCCAGCAGCTCCCTGTATGAGACCCAGTACTTC.

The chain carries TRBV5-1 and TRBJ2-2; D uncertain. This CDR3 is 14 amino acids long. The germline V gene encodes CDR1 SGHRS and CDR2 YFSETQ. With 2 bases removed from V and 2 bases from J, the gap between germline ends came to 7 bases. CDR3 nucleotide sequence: TGCGCCAGCAGCTTCGGGTTTAACACCGGGGAGCTGTTTTTT. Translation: CASSFGFNTGELFF.

CDR3 DNA: TGTGCCAGCAGCAAGGCAGGGTACACCGGGGAGCTGTTTTTT. Protein sequence: CASSKAGYTGELFF. V gene TRBV5-4 combines with J gene TRBJ2-2; possibly TRBD1 for D (5 bases). The V gene lost 4 bases and the J gene lost 3 bases, with 10 bases spanning the gap. CDR1 is SGHNT, CDR2 YYREEE, per germline (reference sequence). The CDR3 is 14 amino acids.

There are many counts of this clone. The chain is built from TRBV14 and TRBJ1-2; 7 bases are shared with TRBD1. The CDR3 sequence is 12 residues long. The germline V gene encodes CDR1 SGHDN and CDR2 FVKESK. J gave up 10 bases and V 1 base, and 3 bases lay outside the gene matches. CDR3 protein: CASSQGGTVYTF. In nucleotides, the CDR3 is TGTGCCAGCAGCCAAGGGGGGACAGTCTACACCTTC.

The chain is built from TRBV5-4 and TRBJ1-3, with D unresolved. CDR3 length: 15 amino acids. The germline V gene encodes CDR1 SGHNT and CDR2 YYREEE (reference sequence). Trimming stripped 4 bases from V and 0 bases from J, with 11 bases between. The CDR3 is CASSRSEISGNTIYF. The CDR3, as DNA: TGTGCCAGCAGCAGGTCCGAAATCTCTGGAAACACCATATATTTT.

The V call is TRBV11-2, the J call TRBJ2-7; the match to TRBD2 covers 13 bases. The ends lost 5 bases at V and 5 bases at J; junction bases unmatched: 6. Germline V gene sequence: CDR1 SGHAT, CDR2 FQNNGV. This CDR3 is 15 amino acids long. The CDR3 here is CASSDRTSGSNEQYF. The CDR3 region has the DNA TGTGCCAGCAGCGATCGGACTAGCGGGAGCAACGAGCAGTACTTC. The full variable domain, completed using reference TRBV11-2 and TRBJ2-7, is EAGVAQSPRYKIIEKRQSVAFWCNPISGHATLYWYQQILGQGPKLLIQFQNNGVVDDSQLPKDRFSAERLKGVDSTLKIQPAKLEDSAVYLCASSDRTSGSNEQYFGPGTRLTVT.

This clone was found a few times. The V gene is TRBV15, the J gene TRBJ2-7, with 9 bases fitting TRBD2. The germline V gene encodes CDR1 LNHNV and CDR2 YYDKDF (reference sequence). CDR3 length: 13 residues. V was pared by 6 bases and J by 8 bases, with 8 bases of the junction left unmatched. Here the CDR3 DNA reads TGTGCCACCAGGGAGCGGGAGGTCGGAAAGCAGTACTTC. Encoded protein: CATREREVGKQYF.

CDR3 in amino acids: CASSLGGSGRSSYEQYF. Written as DNA, the CDR3 is TGTGCCAGCAGCTTAGGGGGAAGCGGGAGGAGCTCCTACGAGCAGTACTTC. The chain has TRBV7-2 and TRBJ2-7, with 9 bases matching TRBD2. Germline assignment: CDR1 SGHTA and CDR2 FQGNSA. The CDR3 runs 17 residues. With V trimmed by 1 base and J by 0 bases, 7 bases remained unmatched.

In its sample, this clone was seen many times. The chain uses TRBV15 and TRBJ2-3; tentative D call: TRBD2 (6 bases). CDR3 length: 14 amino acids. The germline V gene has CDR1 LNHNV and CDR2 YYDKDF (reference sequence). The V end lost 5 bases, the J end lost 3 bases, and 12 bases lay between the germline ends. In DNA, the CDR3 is TGTGCCACCAGCCTGAGACTAGGAACAGATACGCAGTATTTT. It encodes CATSLRLGTDTQYF.

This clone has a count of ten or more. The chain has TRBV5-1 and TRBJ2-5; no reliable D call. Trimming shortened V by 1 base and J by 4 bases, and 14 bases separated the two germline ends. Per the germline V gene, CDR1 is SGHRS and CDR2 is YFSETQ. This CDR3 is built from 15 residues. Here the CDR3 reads CASSLMSRRGETQYF. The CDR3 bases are TGCGCCAGCAGCTTGATGTCAAGACGAGGAGAGACCCAGTACTTC. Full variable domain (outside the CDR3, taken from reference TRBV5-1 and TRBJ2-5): KAGVTQTPRYLIKTRGQQVTLSCSPISGHRSVSWYQQTPGQGLQFLFEYFSETQRNKGNFPGRFSGRQFSNSRSEMNVSTLELGDSALYLCASSLMSRRGETQYFGPGTRLLVL.

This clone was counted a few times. As DNA, the CDR3 is TGTGCCAGCAGCCGAGGGACCAGCGCAGACAATGAGCAGTTCTTC. This encodes CASSRGTSADNEQFF. The chain has TRBV4-2 and TRBJ2-1; D is tentatively TRBD1 or TRBD2 (5 bases each). CDR1 LGHNA and CDR2 YNFKEQ come from the germline V gene. V gave up 4 bases and J gave up 5 bases, with 15 bases separating them. This CDR3 is built from 15 residues.

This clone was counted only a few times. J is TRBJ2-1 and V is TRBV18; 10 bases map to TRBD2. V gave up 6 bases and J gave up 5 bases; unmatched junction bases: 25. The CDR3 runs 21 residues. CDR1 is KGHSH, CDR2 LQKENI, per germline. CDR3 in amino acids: CASSRKLAGTSEHVYNNEQFF. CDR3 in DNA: TGTGCCAGCTCTCGCAAACTGGCCGGGACTAGCGAGCATGTCTACAACAATGAGCAGTTCTTC. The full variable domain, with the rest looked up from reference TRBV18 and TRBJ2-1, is NAGVMQNPRHLVRRRGQEARLRCSPMKGHSHVYWYRQLPEEGLKFMVYLQKENIIDESGMPKERFSAEFPKEGPSILRIQQVVRGDSAAYFCASSRKLAGTSEHVYNNEQFFGPGTRLTVL.